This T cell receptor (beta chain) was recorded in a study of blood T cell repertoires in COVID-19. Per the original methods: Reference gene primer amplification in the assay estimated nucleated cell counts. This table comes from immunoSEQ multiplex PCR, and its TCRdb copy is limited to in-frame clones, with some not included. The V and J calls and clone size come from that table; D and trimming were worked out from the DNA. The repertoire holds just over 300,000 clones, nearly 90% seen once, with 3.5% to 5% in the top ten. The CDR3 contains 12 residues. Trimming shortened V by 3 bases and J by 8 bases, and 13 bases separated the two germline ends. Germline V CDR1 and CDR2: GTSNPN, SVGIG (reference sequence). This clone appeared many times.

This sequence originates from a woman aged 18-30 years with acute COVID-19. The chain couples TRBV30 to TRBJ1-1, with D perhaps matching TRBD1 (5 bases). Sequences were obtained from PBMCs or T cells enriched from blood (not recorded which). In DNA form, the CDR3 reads TGTGCCTGGAGAAGTGGGGCACTAGAAGCTTTCTTT. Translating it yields CAWRSGALEAFF.